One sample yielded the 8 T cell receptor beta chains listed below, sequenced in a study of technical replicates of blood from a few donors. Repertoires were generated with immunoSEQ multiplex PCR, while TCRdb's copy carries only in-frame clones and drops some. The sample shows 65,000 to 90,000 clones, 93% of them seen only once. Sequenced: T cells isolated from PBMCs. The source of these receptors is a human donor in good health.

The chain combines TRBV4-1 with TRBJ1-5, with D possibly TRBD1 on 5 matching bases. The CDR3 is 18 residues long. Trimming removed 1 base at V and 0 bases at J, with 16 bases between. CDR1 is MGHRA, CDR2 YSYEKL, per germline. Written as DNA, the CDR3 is TGCGCCAGCAGCCAAGTGGCGGGGCGATTCGATAGCAATCAGCCCCAGCATTTT. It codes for CASSQVAGRFDSNQPQHF.

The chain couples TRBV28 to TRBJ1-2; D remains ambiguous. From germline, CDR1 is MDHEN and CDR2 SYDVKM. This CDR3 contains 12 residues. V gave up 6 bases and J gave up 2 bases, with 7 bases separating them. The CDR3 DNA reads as TGTGCCAGCAGCAACTCGAACTATGGCTACACCTTC. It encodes CASSNSNYGYTF.

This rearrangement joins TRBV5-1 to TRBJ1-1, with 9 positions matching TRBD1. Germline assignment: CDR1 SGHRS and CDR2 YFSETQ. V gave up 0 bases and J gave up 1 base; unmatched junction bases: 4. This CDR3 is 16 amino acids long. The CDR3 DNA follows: TGCGCCAGCAGCTTGGCACGGGACAGGGAGAACACTGAAGCTTTCTTT. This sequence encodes CASSLARDRENTEAFF. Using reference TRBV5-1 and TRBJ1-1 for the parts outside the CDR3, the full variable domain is KAGVTQTPRYLIKTRGQQVTLSCSPISGHRSVSWYQQTPGQGLQFLFEYFSETQRNKGNFPGRFSGRQFSNSRSEMNVSTLELGDSALYLCASSLARDRENTEAFFGQGTRLTVV.

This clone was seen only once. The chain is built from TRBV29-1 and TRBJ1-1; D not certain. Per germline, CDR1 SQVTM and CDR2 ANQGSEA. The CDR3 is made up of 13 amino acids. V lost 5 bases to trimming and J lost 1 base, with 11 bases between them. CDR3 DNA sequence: TGCAGCGTTTGGTCAGAGGCGAACACTGAAGCTTTCTTT. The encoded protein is CSVWSEANTEAFF.

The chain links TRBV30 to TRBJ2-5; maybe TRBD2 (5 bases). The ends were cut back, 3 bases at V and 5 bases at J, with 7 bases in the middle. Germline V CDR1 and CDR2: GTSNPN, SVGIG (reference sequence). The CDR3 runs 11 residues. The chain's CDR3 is CAWSTGETQYF. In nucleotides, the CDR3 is TGTGCCTGGAGCACGGGGGAGACCCAGTACTTC.

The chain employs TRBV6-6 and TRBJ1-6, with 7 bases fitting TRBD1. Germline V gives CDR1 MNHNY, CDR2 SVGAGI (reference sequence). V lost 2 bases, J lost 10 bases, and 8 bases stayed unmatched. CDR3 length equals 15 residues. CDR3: CASSYDRVAESPLHF. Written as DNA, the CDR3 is TGTGCCAGCAGTTACGACAGGGTGGCGGAGTCACCCCTCCACTTT.

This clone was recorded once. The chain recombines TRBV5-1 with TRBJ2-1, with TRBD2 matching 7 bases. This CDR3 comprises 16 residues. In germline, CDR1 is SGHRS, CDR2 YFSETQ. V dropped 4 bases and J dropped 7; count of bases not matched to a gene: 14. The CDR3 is CASSPPSAGAENEQFF. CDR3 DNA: TGCGCCAGCAGCCCTCCGAGTGCGGGAGCGGAAAATGAGCAGTTCTTC.

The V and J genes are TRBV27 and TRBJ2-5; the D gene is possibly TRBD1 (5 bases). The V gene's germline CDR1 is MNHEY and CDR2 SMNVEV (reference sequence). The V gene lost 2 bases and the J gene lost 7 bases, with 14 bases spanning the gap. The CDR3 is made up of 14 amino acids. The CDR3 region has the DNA TGTGCCAGCAGTTTAGACAGAAAGGAGAGGACCCAGTACTTC. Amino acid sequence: CASSLDRKERTQYF.